These 32 T cell receptor beta chains were all obtained from the same sample, sequenced in a study of cytomegalovirus exposure and HLA in healthy donors. Researchers ran the PCR with 60 Vbeta and 13 Jbeta primers. TCRdb's copy holds only in-frame clones and misses some; the assay was immunoSEQ multiplex PCR. The table has 150,000 to 170,000 clones, 75% to 85% seen once. Sequenced input: PBMCs. These receptors were collected from a man under 40 in good health and CMV-seropositive.

This chain connects TRBV28 to TRBJ2-4; 12 nucleotides match TRBD1. The germline gives CDR1 MDHEN, CDR2 SYDVKM. J gave up 7 bases and V 6 bases, and 10 bases lay outside the gene matches. CDR3 length: 16 residues. CDR3 DNA sequence: TGTGCCAGCAGCCTACTGGGGACAGGGGGCTTGAACATTCAGTACTTC. Its translation is CASSLLGTGGLNIQYF.

The chain is built from TRBV2 and TRBJ1-5, with a possible D match to TRBD1 (6 bases). CDR3 length: 13 residues. Germline V gene sequence: CDR1 SNHLY, CDR2 FYNNEI. Between the trimmed V and J ends, which lost 8 bases and 4 bases, there was a span of 12 bases. The CDR3 sequence is CASQDSYNQPQHF. The CDR3 coding sequence is TGTGCCAGCCAGGACAGCTATAATCAGCCCCAGCATTTT. Complete variable domain (other parts from reference TRBV2 and TRBJ1-5): EPEVTQTPSHQVTQMGQEVILRCVPISNHLYFYWYRQILGQKVEFLVSFYNNEISEKSEIFDDQFSVERPDGSNFTLKIRSTKLEDSAMYFCASQDSYNQPQHFGDGTRLSIL.

This chain uses TRBV5-1 with TRBJ1-1; 11 nucleotides align to TRBD1. From germline, CDR1 is SGHRS and CDR2 YFSETQ. Losses at the gene ends were 4 bases for V and 8 bases for J; bases not matched to a gene: 4. This CDR3 has 13 amino acids. The CDR3 loop is CASSPGTGGEAFF. In DNA, the CDR3 is TGCGCCAGCAGCCCCGGGACAGGGGGGGAAGCTTTCTTT.

This clone was counted once. The rearrangement joins TRBV7-9 to TRBJ1-1, with 10 bases fitting TRBD1. Germline assignment: CDR1 SEHNR and CDR2 FQNEAQ (reference sequence). Trimming cost V 8 bases and J 0 bases; bases outside gene matches: 6. The CDR3 loop spans 15 amino acids. Written as DNA, the CDR3 is TGTGCCAGCGGGACGACAGGGGGCTTGAACACTGAAGCTTTCTTT. Protein sequence: CASGTTGGLNTEAFF.

This chain connects TRBV7-8 to TRBJ1-5, with TRBD1 as a possible D gene (5 bases). The germline V and J ends were trimmed by 3 bases and 4 bases, with 10 bases remaining between them. This CDR3 contains 14 residues. Germline CDR1 is SGHVS and CDR2 is FQNEAQ. This CDR3 reads CASSLSGGNQPQHF. The CDR3 nucleotides are TGTGCCAGCAGCTTGTCCGGGGGGAATCAGCCCCAGCATTTT.

The chain is built from TRBV27 and TRBJ2-7, with TRBD1 matching over 8 bases. Germline CDR1 and CDR2: MNHEY and SMNVEV (reference sequence). The J segment lost 6 bases and the V segment lost 6 bases, leaving 7 bases of the junction unmatched. CDR3 size: 13 residues. This CDR3 reads CASRPGGRSEQYF. CDR3 nucleotide sequence: TGTGCCAGCAGACCAGGGGGCAGGAGCGAGCAGTACTTC.

The count of this clone is one. The CDR3 region has the DNA TGTGCCAGCAGTTACCACGTCGGGAACACTGAAGCTTTCTTT. It translates to CASSYHVGNTEAFF. The chain recombines TRBV6-5 with TRBJ1-1; D is unresolved. The CDR3 totals 14 residues. Trimming cost V 2 bases and J 1 base, with 8 bases left between them. Germline CDR1 MNHEY, CDR2 SVGAGI.

J is TRBJ2-2 and V is TRBV7-3; TRBD2 is a possible D gene (5 bases). Per the germline V gene, CDR1 is SGHTA and CDR2 is FQGTGA. This CDR3 comprises 15 residues. The V and J ends lost 0 bases and 2 bases respectively, with 7 bases between them. CDR3 DNA sequence: TGTGCCAGCAGCTTAACGGGAGAAAACACCGGGGAGCTGTTTTTT. The encoded protein is CASSLTGENTGELFF. The whole variable domain, remainder taken from reference TRBV7-3 and TRBJ2-2, is GAGVSQTPSNKVTEKGKYVELRCDPISGHTALYWYRQSLGQGPEFLIYFQGTGAADDSGLPNDRFFAVRPEGSVSTLKIQRTERGDSAVYLCASSLTGENTGELFFGEGSRLTVL.

The rearrangement links TRBV28 to TRBJ1-3; a possible D gene is TRBD1 (6 bases). The germline gives CDR1 MDHEN, CDR2 SYDVKM. The CDR3 is 13 residues long. V was shortened by 11 bases and J by 0 bases, with 11 bases between the two germline ends. CDR3 sequence reads: CAGQDSSGNTIYF. The CDR3 DNA reads as TGTGCCGGCCAGGACAGCTCTGGAAACACCATATATTTT.

The chain recombines TRBV6-6 with TRBJ2-7; 9 positions agree with TRBD1. The germline gives CDR1 MNHNY, CDR2 SVGAGI (reference sequence). With 6 bases clipped from V and 2 bases from J, the junction kept 5 bases outside the gene matches. The CDR3 has 14 residues. CDR3 DNA: TGTGCCAGCAGCTTTGGGACAGGGCCCTACGAGCAGTACTTC. Residues: CASSFGTGPYEQYF.

V gene TRBV11-1 combines with J gene TRBJ2-3; TRBD2 matches at 8 bases. The germline CDR1 and CDR2 sequences are SGHAT and FQDESV (reference sequence). CDR3 length: 16 residues. Germline trimming cut 5 bases from V and 1 base from J; bases unmatched to any gene: 8. The DNA for the CDR3 is TGTGCCAGCAGCCTCACTAGCGGACCAGGCACAGATACGCAGTATTTT. Translated: CASSLTSGPGTDTQYF.

The rearrangement joins TRBV7-9 to TRBJ2-7; D is unresolved. The CDR3 loop spans 12 amino acids. The germline V and J ends were trimmed by 3 bases and 6 bases, with 9 bases remaining between them. CDR1 and CDR2 (germline): SEHNR, FQNEAQ (reference sequence). The CDR3 loop is CASSLGSLEQYF. As DNA, the CDR3 is TGTGCCAGCAGCTTGGGCAGCCTCGAGCAGTACTTC.

The J gene is TRBJ2-2, the V gene TRBV19, with 8 bases that match TRBD1. Unmatched junction bases numbered 0, after V lost 6 bases and J lost 6 bases. The germline CDR1 and CDR2 sequences are LNHDA and SQIVND (reference sequence). The CDR3 is made up of 12 amino acids. CDR3 in amino acids: CASRDRAGELFF. The CDR3 region has the DNA TGTGCCAGTAGGGACAGGGCCGGGGAGCTGTTTTTT.

This clone was seen more than once but under ten times. An end of the junction does not agree with germline; a read error may underlie this. The chain combines TRBV6-1 with TRBJ2-2; 7 bases agree with TRBD2. This CDR3 has 11 amino acids. The germline V gene encodes CDR1 MNHNS and CDR2 SASEGT. CDR3 region: CASSEWGGLFF. Here the CDR3 DNA reads TGTGCCAGCAGTGAATGGGGGGGGCTGTTTTTT.

The CDR3 DNA reads as TGTGCCACCGCCCAGGGAACAAGCTATGGCTACACCTTC. Its protein is CATAQGTSYGYTF. The chain couples TRBV15 to TRBJ1-2, with D possibly being TRBD1 (5 bases). CDR1 and CDR2 from the germline V gene are LNHNV and YYDKDF (reference sequence). V lost 8 bases to trimming and J lost 4 bases, with 14 bases between them. The CDR3 consists of 13 residues.

This chain uses TRBV5-1 with TRBJ2-1, with 8 nucleotides matching TRBD2. Germline V gives CDR1 SGHRS, CDR2 YFSETQ. Losses at the gene ends were 4 bases for V and 8 bases for J; bases not matched to a gene: 2. The CDR3 covers 12 residues. The CDR3 loop is CASSPGGDEQFF. For the CDR3, the DNA is TGCGCCAGCAGCCCCGGGGGGGATGAGCAGTTCTTC.

The chain has TRBV5-6 and TRBJ1-2; D may be TRBD1 (5 bases). Germline V gene lookup returns CDR1 SGHDT and CDR2 YYEEEE. The ends were cut back, 1 base at V and 0 bases at J, with 7 bases in the middle. CDR3 length: 14 residues. DNA for the CDR3: TGTGCCAGCAGCTTGCAGGGTTCTAACTATGGCTACACCTTC. This codes for CASSLQGSNYGYTF.

The chain recombines TRBV7-9 with TRBJ2-1; unclear D gene. This CDR3 has 15 residues. Trimming removed 5 bases at V and 0 bases at J, with 11 bases between. Germline V CDR1 and CDR2: SEHNR, FQNEAQ (reference sequence). This CDR3 is CASSPQQSSYNEQFF. CDR3 nucleotide sequence: TGTGCCAGCAGCCCCCAACAGAGCTCCTACAATGAGCAGTTCTTC. Combining the CDR3 with reference TRBV7-9 and TRBJ2-1 gives the whole variable domain DTGVSQNPRHKITKRGQNVTFRCDPISEHNRLYWYRQTLGQGPEFLTYFQNEAQLEKSRLLSDRFSAERPKGSFSTLEIQRTEQGDSAMYLCASSPQQSSYNEQFFGPGTRLTVL.

This clone has only a few counts. The chain employs TRBV6-1 and TRBJ2-7; D is unresolved. Germline V gives CDR1 MNHNS, CDR2 SASEGT. Trimming took off 5 bases at V and 12 bases at J, with 23 bases between the two ends. The CDR3 loop spans 14 amino acids. CDR3: CASSTLEGVQRGYF. CDR3 bases: TGTGCCAGCAGTACCCTAGAAGGAGTCCAGAGAGGGTACTTC.

The chain couples TRBV28 to TRBJ2-3, with D possibly being TRBD2 (6 bases). CDR1 and CDR2 from the germline V gene are MDHEN and SYDVKM. V was shortened by 8 bases and J by 0 bases, with 12 bases between the two germline ends. There are 14 residues in the CDR3. CDR3 region: CASHVGGSTDTQYF. The CDR3 DNA follows: TGTGCCAGCCACGTGGGGGGAAGCACAGATACGCAGTATTTT.

V usage is TRBV4-3 and J usage is TRBJ1-1; D is undetermined. Germline V gene data show CDR1 as LGHNA and CDR2 as YSLEER. The CDR3 totals 14 residues. V lost 4 bases and J 1 base, leaving 10 bases between the germline ends. The CDR3 reads CASSRDSANTEAFF. The DNA of the CDR3 is TGCGCCAGCAGCCGTGACTCAGCGAACACTGAAGCTTTCTTT.

This clone was counted between two and nine times. This chain joins TRBV15 and TRBJ2-7; TRBD1 matches at 7 bases. The CDR3 has 14 amino acids. Germline V lookup: CDR1 LNHNV, CDR2 YYDKDF (reference sequence). J lost 6 bases, V lost 5 bases, and 10 bases had no gene match. CDR3 region: CATSARQGPAEQYF. CDR3 nucleotides: TGTGCCACCAGCGCCCGACAGGGACCGGCCGAGCAGTACTTC.

The chain couples TRBV7-2 to TRBJ1-1, with D unclear. Germline V gives CDR1 SGHTA, CDR2 FQGNSA. This CDR3 is 13 amino acids long. V dropped 3 bases and J dropped 3 bases, with 8 bases sitting between them. For the CDR3, the DNA is TGTGCCAGCAGCTTGGCGGGTTACACTGAAGCTTTCTTT. It is translated as CASSLAGYTEAFF.

The chain has TRBV6-5 and TRBJ1-2; weak D call: TRBD1 (5 bases). Germline-derived CDR1 and CDR2 are MNHEY and SVGAGI. V was cut by 4 bases and J by 6 bases, with 15 bases left in between. CDR3 size: 14 residues. This CDR3 reads CASSFDREGNGYTF. The CDR3 nucleotides read TGTGCCAGCAGTTTCGACAGAGAAGGGAATGGCTACACCTTC.

The genes are TRBV27 and TRBJ2-7; D call uncertain. V was clipped by 5 bases and J by 0 bases, with 11 bases between them. In germline, CDR1 is MNHEY, CDR2 SMNVEV (reference sequence). This CDR3 has 14 amino acids. The CDR3 protein is CASSRDWSSYEQYF. CDR3 DNA: TGTGCCAGCAGTCGAGACTGGAGCTCCTACGAGCAGTACTTC.

The sample holds one count of this clone. The rearrangement joins TRBV4-2 to TRBJ2-3, with D perhaps matching TRBD2 (7 bases). Germline V gene data show CDR1 as LGHNA and CDR2 as YNFKEQ. CDR3 length equals 16 residues. Trimming took off 0 bases at V and 1 base at J, with 11 bases between the two ends. The CDR3 DNA sequence: TGTGCCAGCAGCCAAGAGGGGGGGCCCGGCACAGATACGCAGTATTTT. This translates into CASSQEGGPGTDTQYF.

The V gene is TRBV6-6, the J gene TRBJ1-2; 12 positions match TRBD1. The CDR3 totals 16 residues. Unmatched junction bases numbered 10, after V lost 5 bases and J lost 6 bases. CDR1 and CDR2 from the germline V gene are MNHNY and SVGAGI (reference sequence). CDR3 residues: CASSTFQGQGAHGYTF. CDR3 DNA sequence: TGTGCCAGCAGTACCTTCCAGGGACAGGGGGCCCATGGCTACACCTTC.

The chain couples TRBV6-5 to TRBJ1-1; tentatively, D is TRBD1 (6 bases). Germline CDR1 MNHEY, CDR2 SVGAGI. The CDR3 covers 14 residues. V lost 2 bases to trimming and J lost 1 base, with 8 bases between them. DNA for the CDR3: TGTGCCAGCAGTTACGGACAGACGAACACTGAAGCTTTCTTT. It is translated as CASSYGQTNTEAFF.

This rearrangement joins TRBV4-3 to TRBJ1-1; possible D gene TRBD1, 6 bases. There are 12 residues in the CDR3. Deletions cut 8 bases from V and 1 base from J, with 8 bases between. Germline values: CDR1 LGHNA, CDR2 YSLEER. CDR3 loop: CASRQANTEAFF. CDR3 in DNA: TGCGCCAGCCGACAGGCGAACACTGAAGCTTTCTTT.

The chain uses TRBV7-9 and TRBJ1-2; TRBD1 might be the D (5 bases). V was trimmed by 1 base and J by 0 bases, leaving 12 bases between them. From germline, CDR1 is SEHNR and CDR2 FQNEAQ (reference sequence). The CDR3 is 16 amino acids. The CDR3 DNA sequence: TGTGCCAGCAGCTTAGGACAGACGCAAGCTAACTATGGCTACACCTTC. This codes for CASSLGQTQANYGYTF.

The rearrangement links TRBV18 to TRBJ2-1, with 8 bases that match TRBD2. Trimming removed 0 bases from V and 4 bases from J; junction bases left unmatched: 5. Germline V gene data show CDR1 as KGHSH and CDR2 as LQKENI. CDR3 length: 16 residues. CDR3 loop: CASSPPREAGYNEQFF. CDR3 bases: TGTGCCAGCTCACCACCGCGGGAGGCCGGGTACAATGAGCAGTTCTTC.

The V gene is TRBV6-5, the J gene TRBJ1-2; tentatively, D is TRBD1 (5 bases). CDR1 and CDR2 (germline): MNHEY, SVGAGI. This CDR3 contains 13 residues. V lost 3 bases, J lost 3 bases, and 8 bases lay in between. The DNA for the CDR3 is TGTGCCAGCAGTTATGGGGCAGACTATGGCTACACCTTC. It codes for CASSYGADYGYTF.